This TCR beta chain was identified in a study of T cell responses to AZD1222 COVID-19 vaccine. Sequenced by immunoSEQ multiplex PCR; TCRdb stores in-frame clones only, minus some. The top ten hold more than 0.7% of the sample, which has 130,000 or so clones, over 85% seen once. Germline trimming cut 3 bases from V and 3 bases from J; bases unmatched to any gene: 2. Germline-derived CDR1 and CDR2 are SEHNR and FQNEAQ (reference sequence). The CDR3 is 14 amino acids. General study findings and limits: The repertoires were collected only after the peak T cell response. Donors, mostly white British, included more females; clonal diversity was possibly underestimated. Seropositive status at baseline applied to only five or six AZD1222 recipients.

Concerning this clone: What it binds is not known.

The rearrangement joins TRBV7-9 to TRBJ2-5, with 9 bases that match TRBD1. The sequenced sample was peripheral blood, obtained on day 0 of MenACWY control vaccination. The TCR sequence derives from an adult in good health. The CDR3 here is CASSLDRGKETQYF. The CDR3 DNA reads TGTGCCAGCAGCTTGGACAGGGGAAAAGAGACCCAGTACTTC.